Listed here are 7 T cell receptor beta chains from one sample, sequenced in a study of cytomegalovirus exposure and HLA in healthy donors. PCR amplification relied on 60 Vbeta primers (plus 13 Jbeta primers). Data came from immunoSEQ multiplex PCR; TCRdb stores just in-frame clones and leaves some out. The repertoire includes about 150,000 clones, roughly 80% of them detected once, and about 3% sits in the top ten. Sequencing input: PBMCs. The receptors come from a male donor in good health and CMV-seronegative.

The CDR3 nucleotides are TGTGCCAGCAGTTCCCGGGAGGGCCGAAACAATGAGCAGTTCTTC. It codes for CASSSREGRNNEQFF. The chain couples TRBV6-5 to TRBJ2-1, with TRBD2 identical over 8 bases. CDR1 MNHEY and CDR2 SVGAGI come from the germline V gene. CDR3 length: 15 residues. V was pared by 4 bases and J by 5 bases, with 7 bases of the junction left unmatched.

The chain uses TRBV7-2 and TRBJ1-5; D may be TRBD1 (6 bases). The germline V gene encodes CDR1 SGHTA and CDR2 FQGNSA. This CDR3 contains 16 residues. Trimming stripped 4 bases from V and 2 bases from J, with 15 bases between. CDR3 region: CASSSLGGGGNQPQHF. CDR3 DNA: TGTGCCAGCAGCTCCCTCGGCGGGGGCGGCAATCAGCCCCAGCATTTT.

The CDR3 DNA reads TGTGCCAGCAGTGGTGGGGCGTCTACACCCCTCCACTTT. Residues: CASSGGASTPLHF. The chain employs TRBV25-1 and TRBJ1-6; perhaps TRBD1 as D (5 bases). The V end was cut by 4 bases, the J end by 11 bases, with 12 bases between. CDR1 and CDR2 from the germline V gene are MGHDK and SYGVNS. This CDR3 comprises 13 residues.

This clone was recorded only once. V and J are TRBV2 and TRBJ1-5; 10 bases agree with TRBD1. Unmatched junction bases numbered 15, after V lost 7 bases and J lost 6 bases. From germline, CDR1 is SNHLY and CDR2 FYNNEI. The CDR3 totals 17 residues. DNA for the CDR3: TGTGCCAGCATCCCGGGACAGGGGAGTATCGGTAGTCAGCCCCAGCATTTT. Its translation: CASIPGQGSIGSQPQHF.

The chain is built from TRBV9 and TRBJ2-6; no reliable D call. The CDR3 sequence is 16 residues long. The germline CDR1 and CDR2 sequences are SGDLS and YYNGEE. V lost 1 base and J 0 bases, leaving 8 bases between the germline ends. CDR3 amino acids: CASSVSPSSGANVLTF. The DNA for the CDR3 is TGTGCCAGCAGCGTATCCCCCAGCTCTGGGGCCAACGTCCTGACTTTC.

The rearrangement joins TRBV5-4 to TRBJ1-1; the D gene is possibly TRBD1 (6 bases). With 8 bases removed from V and 2 bases from J, the gap between germline ends came to 13 bases. Germline V gives CDR1 SGHNT, CDR2 YYREEE (reference sequence). The CDR3 totals 13 residues. This CDR3 reads CASRGQINTEAFF. As DNA, the CDR3 is TGTGCCAGTCGGGGACAAATTAACACTGAAGCTTTCTTT.

The chain uses TRBV5-5 and TRBJ2-3; 7 positions match TRBD2. This CDR3 region has 16 residues. Losses at the gene ends were 4 bases for V and 4 bases for J; bases not matched to a gene: 12. The germline gives CDR1 SGHKS, CDR2 YYEKEE (reference sequence). The CDR3 nucleotides read TGTGCCAGCAGCCCCCTAGCGGCCTCGCGTCCAGATACGCAGTATTTT. It encodes CASSPLAASRPDTQYF.